This T cell receptor beta chain was captured by sequencing in a study of human T cells and chemical hapten exposure. Across the study: The study traced per-sample TCR yield variation mainly to small differences in pooled library volumes.

The V and J ends lost 5 bases and 3 bases respectively, with 12 bases between them. The CDR3 is made up of 14 amino acids. The germline gives CDR1 LGHNA, CDR2 YSLEER. Via MiXCR, TCRdb re-called the RACE reads, giving one row per CDR3 protein. In the table there are fewer than 150,000 distinct CDR3 sequences, approximately 15% of which are singletons. Time point meaning: patch test 1, 2 weeks after DPC sensitization. Treatment here: therapeutic diphenylcyclopropenone sensitization with weekly scalp DPC. This clonotype has just a few counts. The sample consisted of whole blood, taken in connection with sensitization to the hapten diphenylcyclopropenone (DPC). The chain couples TRBV4-3 to TRBJ2-3, with TRBD2 as a possible D gene (5 bases). This receptor was obtained from a man younger than 35 with alopecia areata. Some clones in this sample may be carry-over from other donors' samples. CDR3 in DNA: TGCGCCAGCAGCTCCCTACGGGAAACAGATACGCAGTATTTT. This sequence encodes CASSSLRETDTQYF.